This is a list of T cell receptor beta chains from one sample in a study of T cell responses to AZD1222 COVID-19 vaccine. Produced via immunoSEQ multiplex PCR; TCRdb's table is partial and in-frame only. Of some 150,000 clones detected, more than 75% appear once; the ten largest clones hold roughly 4.6%. Sequenced here: peripheral blood, sampled on day 0 of AZD1222 vaccination. The receptors were gathered from an adult in good health. Both conserved end residues are part of each CDR3. The D gene is left open where the match is weak. The listing skips clone size in some rows; elsewhere it reads once, few, many or a size class.

d_gene,abundance,v_gene,j_gene,CDR3aa,CDR3nt
.,.,TRBV6-5,TRBJ1-6,CASSYSGGGDNSPLHF,TGTGCCAGCAGTTACTCAGGCGGAGGGGACAATTCACCCCTCCACTTT
TRBD2,.,TRBV6-2/TRBV6-3,TRBJ2-1,CASSYLLAGSYNEQFF,TGTGCCAGCAGTTACCTACTAGCGGGGTCCTACAATGAGCAGTTCTTC
.,.,TRBV11-2,TRBJ1-2,CASSSNPGGDSYGYTF,TGTGCCAGCAGCTCAAACCCTGGCGGGGATAGCTATGGCTACACCTTC
.,.,TRBV5-4,TRBJ2-3,CASSLGSDTQYF,TGTGCCAGCAGCTTGGGGTCAGATACGCAGTATTTT
TRBD1,once,TRBV10-1,TRBJ1-6,CASSETTGEGSPLHF,TGCGCCAGCAGTGAGACGACAGGGGAGGGTTCACCCCTCCACTTT
.,few,TRBV25-1,TRBJ1-1,CASSLQGNTEAFF,TGTGCCAGCAGTTTACAGGGTAACACTGAAGCTTTCTTT
.,.,TRBV19,TRBJ1-1,CASSVGGLGAFF,TGTGCCAGTAGTGTCGGGGGGCTGGGAGCTTTCTTT
.,.,TRBV2,TRBJ2-2,CASSGVTGELFF,TGTGCCAGCAGCGGAGTTACTGGGGAGCTGTTTTTT
TRBD2,.,TRBV10-3,TRBJ2-2,CAISETKREGNTGELFF,TGTGCCATCAGTGAGACCAAGCGGGAGGGTAACACCGGGGAGCTGTTTTTT
TRBD1,.,TRBV19,TRBJ2-7,CASSIVGQAYEQYF,TGTGCCAGTAGTATAGTAGGACAGGCCTACGAGCAGTACTTC
TRBD2,.,TRBV6-5,TRBJ2-7,CASGSGGSYEQYF,TGTGCCAGCGGATCGGGGGGCTCCTACGAGCAGTACTTC
.,.,TRBV7-9,TRBJ1-5,CASSFSTGNQPQHF,TGTGCCAGCAGCTTTAGTACAGGCAATCAGCCCCAGCATTTT
.,.,TRBV19,TRBJ1-3,CASSIGPQGKSGNTIYF,TGTGCCAGTAGTATCGGGCCGCAGGGGAAATCTGGAAACACCATATATTTT
.,.,TRBV6-6,TRBJ2-2,CASSRRGGAGNTGELFF,TGTGCCAGCAGCCGACGAGGAGGCGCGGGGAACACCGGGGAGCTGTTTTTT
.,once,TRBV5-4,TRBJ2-7,CASSLAGKSSYEQYF,TGTGCCAGCAGCTTGGCAGGTAAAAGCTCCTACGAGCAGTACTTC
.,.,TRBV30,TRBJ1-5,CAWSVRGAGRNQPQHF,TGTGCCTGGAGTGTACGGGGGGCCGGAAGGAATCAGCCCCAGCATTTT
TRBD2,.,TRBV6-5,TRBJ2-7,CASKTSGLTYEQYF,TGTGCCAGCAAAACTAGCGGGCTAACCTACGAGCAGTACTTC
.,.,TRBV6-2/TRBV6-3,TRBJ2-1,CASSYSSTQEQFF,TGTGCCAGCAGTTACTCTTCCACACAGGAGCAGTTCTTC
.,.,TRBV19,TRBJ1-1,CASRLLGSDTEAFF,TGTGCCAGCCGTCTTCTGGGCAGTGACACTGAAGCTTTCTTT
.,.,TRBV3-1/TRBV3-2,TRBJ1-2,CASSQVPAGLGYTF,TGTGCCAGCAGCCAAGTTCCGGCAGGGCTTGGCTACACCTTC
.,once,TRBV7-9,TRBJ1-4,CASSSKIDEKLFF,TGTGCCAGCAGCTCGAAGATAGATGAAAAACTGTTTTTT
.,.,TRBV20-1,TRBJ2-3,CSASRWELNTDTQYF,TGCAGTGCTAGTAGGTGGGAGCTTAACACAGATACGCAGTATTTT
.,.,TRBV6-1,TRBJ2-2,CASSERSSRHTGELFF,TGTGCCAGCAGTGAAAGGTCTAGCAGACACACCGGGGAGCTGTTTTTT
.,.,TRBV28,TRBJ1-4,CASSSTTFRGKLFF,TGTGCCAGCAGTTCCACCACATTTCGGGGAAAACTGTTTTTT
TRBD2,.,TRBV7-9,TRBJ2-1,CASSTRLAEYNEQFF,TGTGCCAGCAGCACCAGACTAGCGGAATACAATGAGCAGTTCTTC
.,.,TRBV7-8,TRBJ2-5,CASGSETQYF,TGTGCCAGCGGATCGGAGACCCAGTACTTC
.,.,TRBV5-4,TRBJ2-7,CASSGDALGLPYEQYF,TGTGCCAGCAGCGGCGACGCCTTAGGGCTACCCTACGAGCAGTACTTC
.,.,TRBV4-1,TRBJ1-5,CASSQERNQPQHF,TGCGCCAGCAGCCAAGAAAGGAATCAGCCCCAGCATTTT
TRBD1,once,TRBV7-9,TRBJ2-2,CASSFGQGAGTGELFF,TGTGCCAGCAGCTTCGGACAGGGGGCCGGCACCGGGGAGCTGTTTTTT